The entry below gives a single TCR beta chain sequence along with its context. CDR1 is SQVTM, CDR2 ANQGSEA, per germline. The germline V and J ends were trimmed by 5 bases and 0 bases, with 11 bases remaining between them. This CDR3 is built from 13 residues. This entry comes from a study of blood T cell repertoires in COVID-19. Study-wide background: Some COVID-19 samples were acute and others convalescent; all came from the United States, Italy and Spain.

Clones were sequenced by immunoSEQ multiplex PCR, and TCRdb holds only the in-frame ones, with some missing. The data contain roughly 230,000 clones, nearly 90% of them singletons. The specimen sequenced was peripheral blood. The chain recombines TRBV29-1 with TRBJ2-7; D is perhaps TRBD1 (5 bases). The clonotype was recovered from a human donor in a cohort sampled during active COVID-19. The CDR3 loop is CSVTGHLSYEQYF. CDR3 coding DNA: TGCAGCGTTACAGGACACCTCTCCTACGAGCAGTACTTC.